The entry that follows covers one T cell receptor beta chain sequence. Its antigen is not known. This sample is part of a study of T cell responses to AZD1222 COVID-19 vaccine. Study-wide results and limits: The study sampled repertoires only after the peak T cell response.

The method was immunoSEQ multiplex PCR; TCRdb's version includes in-frame clones alone and lacks a portion of them. The sample lists 90,000 to 130,000 clones, approximately 89% seen once, with roughly 3.2% in the top ten. The germline V and J ends were trimmed by 0 bases and 4 bases, with 6 bases remaining between them. Germline assignment: CDR1 SGHKS and CDR2 YYEKEE (reference sequence). This CDR3 region has 13 residues. This TCR came from an adult in good health. Sequences were derived from peripheral blood, sampled on day 0 of MenACWY control vaccination. The rearrangement uses TRBV5-5 and TRBJ2-3; D not resolved. The chain's CDR3 is CASSLDGSDTQYF. The CDR3 bases are TGTGCCAGCAGCTTGGACGGGTCAGATACGCAGTATTTT.